This T cell receptor beta chain emerged from a study of blood T cell repertoires in COVID-19 (dated by TCRdb to the early 2020s). At the level of the whole study: Samples covering the acute and convalescent phases of COVID-19 were provided by collaborators in the United States, Italy and Spain. The prospective study material was composed of cDNA or gDNA derived from T cells, B-cell-depleted T cells, or PBMCs. Deeply sampled blood TCRbeta repertoires from subjects exposed to, actively infected with, or recovered from COVID-19 were included in the dataset. The repertoires were made available in a free public database intended to serve as a resource for research on the immune response to SARS-CoV-2. The samples were drawn from two sources: the first 160 participants of the ongoing ImmuneRACE study, and 950 to 1,500 subjects contributed by 6 global collaborators. The sample metadata nearly always contained a de-identified subject ID, COVID-19 status, age in years and sex. Where available, HLA class I and class II types were taken from metadata supplied by the sample provider and were not determined by assay-based typing.

The immunoSEQ Assay, a bias-controlled multiplex PCR, was used to amplify TCRbeta CDR3 regions from genomic DNA. In the original analysis: Nucleated cell counts per sample were estimated from amplification of reference gene primers within the assay. To quantify the absolute abundance of each unique TCRbeta CDR3 rearrangement, sequence reads were collapsed and filtered. For each sample, productive Simpson clonality was calculated as the square root of Simpson's diversity index across productive rearrangements. The clones in this table, taken by TCRdb from immuneACCESS, are in-frame only. Not every clone is retained; where verified, under half of the shortfall comes from an unresolved V gene, and the cause of the rest is unknown. The D gene and trimming were derived from the DNA, and the V and J assignments and clone size from that table. The sample has roughly 670,000 clones on record, over 80% of them singletons. More than 0.25% of the sample lies in the top ten.

CDR1 is given as LNHDA and CDR2 as SQIVND, both from the germline V gene (reference sequence). CDR3 length: 14 amino acids, cysteine to phenylalanine. The DNA shown is the 42-base CDR3, in frame from base 1. The junction shows trimming of 2 bases on V and 5 bases on J, and the gene matches do not reach 2 bases of it. Points the paper makes about the study in general: How much clinical and demographic metadata was included differed by source and by participant, and the metadata was provided uncurated.

The collaborating institutions used their own protocols to collect whole blood in K2EDTA tubes. For TCRbeta analysis, collaborators shipped samples in one of three forms: frozen whole blood, isolated PBMCs, or DNA extracted from either of those sample types. Points on this clone: The target of this receptor is not known. No qualities accompany the bases; no much larger clone lies one base away.

The TCR originated in a woman between 18 and 29 years old with acute or convalescent COVID-19. Sequencing was carried out using peripheral blood. The rearranged segments are TRBV19 and TRBJ2-2; 7 junctional bases match TRBD1. Read as DNA, the sequence is TGTGCCAGTAGTATACAGGGGGTGACCGGGGAGCTGTTTTTT. Translated, it reads CASSIQGVTGELFF. The CDR3 plus the reference TRBV19 and TRBJ2-2 genes for the other parts give the full variable domain: DGGITQSPKYLFRKEGQNVTLSCEQNLNHDAMYWYRQDPGQGLRLIYYSQIVNDFQKGDIAEGYSVSREKKESFPLTVTSAQKNPTAFYLCASSIQGVTGELFFGEGSRLTVL.